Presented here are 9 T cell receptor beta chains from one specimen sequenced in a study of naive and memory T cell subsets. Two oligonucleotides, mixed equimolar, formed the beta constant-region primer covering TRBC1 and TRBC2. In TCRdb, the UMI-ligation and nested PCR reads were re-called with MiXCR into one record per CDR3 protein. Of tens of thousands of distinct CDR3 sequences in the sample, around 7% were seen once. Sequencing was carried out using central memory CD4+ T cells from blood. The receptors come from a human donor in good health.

The DNA of the CDR3 is TGTGCCAGCAGCTCCGAGGGGGACAGGGTCATAGGGACCCAGTACTTC. Its translation is CASSSEGDRVIGTQYF. This chain connects TRBV7-3 to TRBJ2-5; 9 bases map to TRBD1. From germline, CDR1 is SGHTA and CDR2 FQGTGA. The CDR3 contains 16 residues. Unmatched junction bases numbered 13, after V lost 4 bases and J lost 7 bases.

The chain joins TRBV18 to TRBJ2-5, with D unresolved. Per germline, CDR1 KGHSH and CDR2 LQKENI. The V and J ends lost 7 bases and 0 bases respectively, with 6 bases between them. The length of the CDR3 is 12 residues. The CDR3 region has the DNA TGTGCCAGCTTTCGCAACCAAGAGACCCAGTACTTC. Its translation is CASFRNQETQYF.

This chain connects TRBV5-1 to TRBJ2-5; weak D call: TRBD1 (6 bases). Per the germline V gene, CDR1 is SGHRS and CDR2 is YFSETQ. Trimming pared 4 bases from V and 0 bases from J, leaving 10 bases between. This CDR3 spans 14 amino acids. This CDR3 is CASSQQGNQETQYF. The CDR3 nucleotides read TGCGCCAGCAGCCAACAGGGAAACCAAGAGACCCAGTACTTC.

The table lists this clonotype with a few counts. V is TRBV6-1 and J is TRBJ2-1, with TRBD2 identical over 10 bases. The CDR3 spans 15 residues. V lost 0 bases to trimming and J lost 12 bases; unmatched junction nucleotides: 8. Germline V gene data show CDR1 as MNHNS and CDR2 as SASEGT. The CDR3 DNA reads TGTGCCAGCAGTGAAGCCAGCGGGGGGGGTCTAATGCAGTTCTTC. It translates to CASSEASGGGLMQFF.

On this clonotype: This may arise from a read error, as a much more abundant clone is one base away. CDR3 amino acids: CASSSPTGSGPYNEQFF. CDR3 DNA: TGTGCCAGCAGCTCCCCCACTGGATCCGGCCCCTACAATGAGCAGTTCTTC. This chain links TRBV7-9 with TRBJ2-1; D is uncertain. This CDR3 comprises 17 residues. The V end was cut by 4 bases, the J end by 2 bases, with 18 bases between. Germline values: CDR1 SEHNR, CDR2 FQNEAQ (reference sequence).

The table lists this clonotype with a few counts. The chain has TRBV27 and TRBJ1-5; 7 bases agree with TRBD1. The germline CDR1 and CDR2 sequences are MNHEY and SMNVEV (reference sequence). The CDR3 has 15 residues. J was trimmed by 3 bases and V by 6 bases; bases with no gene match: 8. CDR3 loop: CASRETDRDNQPQHF. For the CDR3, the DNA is TGTGCCAGCAGGGAAACCGACAGGGACAATCAGCCCCAGCATTTT.

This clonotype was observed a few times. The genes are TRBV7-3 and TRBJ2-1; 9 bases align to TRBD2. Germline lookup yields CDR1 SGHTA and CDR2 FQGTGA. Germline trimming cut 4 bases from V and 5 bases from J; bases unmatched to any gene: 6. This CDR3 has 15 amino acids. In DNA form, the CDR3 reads TGTGCCAGCAGCTCCCCGGGACTAGCCAACAATGAGCAGTTCTTC. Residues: CASSSPGLANNEQFF.

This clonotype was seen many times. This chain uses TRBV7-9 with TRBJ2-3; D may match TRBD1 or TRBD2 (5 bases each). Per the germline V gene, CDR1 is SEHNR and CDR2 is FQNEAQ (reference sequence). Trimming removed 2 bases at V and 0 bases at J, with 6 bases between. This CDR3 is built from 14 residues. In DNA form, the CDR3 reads TGTGCCAGCAGCTTAAGGGACAGCACAGATACGCAGTATTTT. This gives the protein CASSLRDSTDTQYF.

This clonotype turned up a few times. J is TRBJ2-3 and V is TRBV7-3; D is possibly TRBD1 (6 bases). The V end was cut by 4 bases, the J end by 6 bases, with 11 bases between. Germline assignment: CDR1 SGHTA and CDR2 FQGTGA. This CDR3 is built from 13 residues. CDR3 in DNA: TGTGCCAGCAGCTCCCGCGACAGGGATACGCAGTATTTT. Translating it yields CASSSRDRDTQYF.